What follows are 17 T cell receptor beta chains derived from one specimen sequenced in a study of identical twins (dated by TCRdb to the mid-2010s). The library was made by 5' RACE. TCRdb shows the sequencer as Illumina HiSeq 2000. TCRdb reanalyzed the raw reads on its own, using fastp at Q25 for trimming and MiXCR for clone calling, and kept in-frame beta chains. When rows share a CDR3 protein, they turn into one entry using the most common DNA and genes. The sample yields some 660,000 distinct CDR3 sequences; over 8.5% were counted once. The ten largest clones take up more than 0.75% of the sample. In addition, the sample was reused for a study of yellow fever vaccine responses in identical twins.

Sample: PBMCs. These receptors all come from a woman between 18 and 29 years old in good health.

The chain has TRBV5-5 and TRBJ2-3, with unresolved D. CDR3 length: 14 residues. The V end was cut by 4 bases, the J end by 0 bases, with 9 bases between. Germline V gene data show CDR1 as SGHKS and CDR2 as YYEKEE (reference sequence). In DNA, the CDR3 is TGTGCCAGCAGCGGTGACATTAGCACAGATACGCAGTATTTT. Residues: CASSGDISTDTQYF.

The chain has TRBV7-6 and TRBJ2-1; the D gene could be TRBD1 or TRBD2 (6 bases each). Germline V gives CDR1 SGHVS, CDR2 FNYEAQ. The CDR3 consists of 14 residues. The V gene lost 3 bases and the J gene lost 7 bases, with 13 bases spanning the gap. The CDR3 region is CASSLRLGGNEQFF. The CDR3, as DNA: TGTGCCAGCAGCTTGCGACTAGGGGGGAATGAGCAGTTCTTC. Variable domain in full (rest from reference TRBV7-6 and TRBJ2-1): GAGVSQSPRYKVTKRGQDVALRCDPISGHVSLYWYRQALGQGPEFLTYFNYEAQQDKSGLPNDRFSAERPEGSISTLTIQRTEQRDSAMYRCASSLRLGGNEQFFGPGTRLTVL.

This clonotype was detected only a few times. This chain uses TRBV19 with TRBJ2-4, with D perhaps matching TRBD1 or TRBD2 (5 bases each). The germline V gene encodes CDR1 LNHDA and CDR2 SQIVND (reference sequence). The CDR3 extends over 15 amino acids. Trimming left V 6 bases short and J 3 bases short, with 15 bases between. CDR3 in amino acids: CASRVEGLGKNIQYF. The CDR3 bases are TGTGCCAGTAGAGTTGAGGGGTTGGGCAAAAACATTCAGTACTTC.

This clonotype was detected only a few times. DNA of the CDR3: TGTGCCAGCAGCGCGCGGACTAGCGGTTCAGCGGATACGCAGTATTTT. Residues: CASSARTSGSADTQYF. J is TRBJ2-3 and V is TRBV4-2; 10 bases agree with TRBD2. The germline CDR1 and CDR2 sequences are LGHNA and YNFKEQ. The CDR3 spans 16 residues. Trimming took 5 bases from V and 6 from J; bases not matched to a gene: 11.

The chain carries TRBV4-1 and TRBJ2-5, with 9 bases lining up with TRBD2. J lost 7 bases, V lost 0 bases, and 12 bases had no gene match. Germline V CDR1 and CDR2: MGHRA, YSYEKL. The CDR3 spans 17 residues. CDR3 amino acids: CASSQEVAGVSVGTQYF. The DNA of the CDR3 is TGCGCCAGCAGCCAAGAGGTAGCGGGAGTTTCTGTAGGGACCCAGTACTTC.

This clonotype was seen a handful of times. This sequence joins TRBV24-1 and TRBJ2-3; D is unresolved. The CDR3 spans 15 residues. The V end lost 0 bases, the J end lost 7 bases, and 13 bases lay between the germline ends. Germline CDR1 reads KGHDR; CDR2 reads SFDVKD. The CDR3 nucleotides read TGTGCCACCAGTGATTTGCAAGGAAGTGGAAATACGCAGTATTTT. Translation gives CATSDLQGSGNTQYF.

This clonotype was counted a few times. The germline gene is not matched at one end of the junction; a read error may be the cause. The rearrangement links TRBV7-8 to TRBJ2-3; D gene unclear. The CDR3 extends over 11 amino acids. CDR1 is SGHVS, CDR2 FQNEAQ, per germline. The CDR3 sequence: CASSLGVKPLF. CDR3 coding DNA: TGTGCCAGCAGCTTAGGGGTAAAGCCTCTTTTT.

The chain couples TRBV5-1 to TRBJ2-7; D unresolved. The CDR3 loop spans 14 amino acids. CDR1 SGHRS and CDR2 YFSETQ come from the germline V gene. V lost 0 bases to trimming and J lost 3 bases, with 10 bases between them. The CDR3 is CASSLAALNYEQYF. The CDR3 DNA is TGCGCCAGCAGCTTGGCCGCCCTTAACTACGAGCAGTACTTC.

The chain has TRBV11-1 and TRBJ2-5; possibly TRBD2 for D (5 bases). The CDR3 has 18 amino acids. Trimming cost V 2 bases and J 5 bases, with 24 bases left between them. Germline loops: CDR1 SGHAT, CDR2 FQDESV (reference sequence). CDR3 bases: TGTGCCAGCAGCTTACCTCAGCAGCATGAGGGAGCCCGGGAGACCCAGTACTTC. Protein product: CASSLPQQHEGARETQYF.

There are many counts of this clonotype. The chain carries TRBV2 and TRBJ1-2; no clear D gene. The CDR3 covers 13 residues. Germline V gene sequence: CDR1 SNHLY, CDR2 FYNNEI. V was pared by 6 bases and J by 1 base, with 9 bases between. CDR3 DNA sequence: TGTGCCAGCAGCGGACTGATTAACTATGGCTACACCTTC. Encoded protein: CASSGLINYGYTF.

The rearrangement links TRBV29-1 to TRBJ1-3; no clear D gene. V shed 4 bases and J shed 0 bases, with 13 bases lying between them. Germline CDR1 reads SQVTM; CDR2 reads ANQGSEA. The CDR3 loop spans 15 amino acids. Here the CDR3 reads CSVVVAVPSGNTIYF. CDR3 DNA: TGCAGCGTTGTAGTGGCCGTCCCCTCTGGAAACACCATATATTTT.

The CDR3 region is CASSEAPLAGGLTGELFF. CDR3 bases: TGTGCCAGCAGTGAAGCCCCTCTAGCGGGGGGGCTGACCGGGGAGCTGTTTTTT. V is TRBV2 and J is TRBJ2-2, with 12 bases fitting TRBD2. This CDR3 comprises 18 residues. The V segment lost 0 bases and the J segment 5 bases; nucleotides outside the gene matches: 7. Germline loops: CDR1 SNHLY, CDR2 FYNNEI.

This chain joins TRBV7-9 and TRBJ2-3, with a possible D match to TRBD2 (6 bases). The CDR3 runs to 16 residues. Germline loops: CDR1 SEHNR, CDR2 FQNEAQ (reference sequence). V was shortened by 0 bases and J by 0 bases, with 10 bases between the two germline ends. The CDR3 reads CASSLARDGSTDTQYF. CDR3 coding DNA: TGTGCCAGCAGCTTAGCGCGGGACGGAAGCACAGATACGCAGTATTTT.

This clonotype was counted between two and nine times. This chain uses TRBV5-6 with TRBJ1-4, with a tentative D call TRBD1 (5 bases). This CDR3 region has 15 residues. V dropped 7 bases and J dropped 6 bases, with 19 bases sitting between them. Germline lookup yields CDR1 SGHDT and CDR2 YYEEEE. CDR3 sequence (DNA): TGTGCCAGCGCTCGACAGCTCGATGCCTATGAAAAACTGTTTTTT. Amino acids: CASARQLDAYEKLFF.

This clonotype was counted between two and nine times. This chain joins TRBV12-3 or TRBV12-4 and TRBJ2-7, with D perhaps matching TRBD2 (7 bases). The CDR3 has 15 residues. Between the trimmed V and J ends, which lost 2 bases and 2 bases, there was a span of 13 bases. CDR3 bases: TGTGCCAGCAGTTTACCGGGGGGCCCTACCTACGAGCAGTACTTC. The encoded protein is CASSLPGGPTYEQYF.

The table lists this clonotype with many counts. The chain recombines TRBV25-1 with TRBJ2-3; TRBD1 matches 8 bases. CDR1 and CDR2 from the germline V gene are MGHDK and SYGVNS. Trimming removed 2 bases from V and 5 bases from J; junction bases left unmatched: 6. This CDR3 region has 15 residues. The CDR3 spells CASSEIRGPQDTQYF. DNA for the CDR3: TGTGCCAGCAGTGAAATCAGGGGGCCCCAAGATACGCAGTATTTT.

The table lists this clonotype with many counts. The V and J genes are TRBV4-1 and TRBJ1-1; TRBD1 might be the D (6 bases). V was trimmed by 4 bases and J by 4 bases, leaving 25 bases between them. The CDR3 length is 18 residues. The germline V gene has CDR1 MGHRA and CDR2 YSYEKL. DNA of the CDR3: TGCGCCAGCAGCCCGACACGTTCAACAGGGAGGGGGTCCACTGAAGCTTTCTTT. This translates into CASSPTRSTGRGSTEAFF.